One and the same sample provided the 4 T cell receptor beta chains below, sequenced in a study of cytomegalovirus exposure and HLA in healthy donors. The PCR contained 60 Vbeta and 13 Jbeta primers. Profiling relied on immunoSEQ multiplex PCR, and the TCRdb table lists in-frame clones only, not all of them. Of 150,000 to 200,000 clones in the sample, nearly 80% were seen once. The specimen was PBMCs. These receptors were collected from a man younger than 35 in good health and CMV-seropositive.

V is TRBV6-7 and J is TRBJ1-1; perhaps TRBD1 as D (6 bases). TRBV6-7 is placed among ORFs of uncertain function. The CDR3 is 17 amino acids. V was trimmed by 2 bases and J by 1 base, leaving 17 bases between them. CDR3 sequence (DNA): TGTGCCAGCAGTTACAGACCCTCAGGGGAGGGGAACACTGAAGCTTTCTTT. This translates into CASSYRPSGEGNTEAFF.

This chain joins TRBV2 and TRBJ2-1, with TRBD1 identical over 10 bases. The J segment lost 6 bases and the V segment lost 8 bases, leaving 4 bases of the junction unmatched. CDR1 is SNHLY, CDR2 FYNNEI, per germline. The CDR3 loop spans 13 amino acids. The CDR3 nucleotides read TGTGCCAGCCCCGACAGGGGGCTCAATGAGCAGTTCTTC. Protein: CASPDRGLNEQFF.

The chain combines TRBV5-4 with TRBJ2-1, with TRBD1 as a possible D gene (6 bases). V shed 0 bases and J shed 2 bases, with 15 bases lying between them. CDR3 length equals 17 residues. Germline CDR1 reads SGHNT; CDR2 reads YYREEE (reference sequence). CDR3 sequence (DNA): TGTGCCAGCAGCTTGGGACAAGGACAGCTTACCTACAATGAGCAGTTCTTC. This translates into CASSLGQGQLTYNEQFF. The entire variable domain, with the rest obtained from reference TRBV5-4 and TRBJ2-1, is as follows: ETGVTQSPTHLIKTRGQQVTLRCSSQSGHNTVSWYQQALGQGPQFIFQYYREEENGRGNFPPRFSGLQFPNYSSELNVNALELDDSALYLCASSLGQGQLTYNEQFFGPGTRLTVL.

This clone was counted only a few times. The chain recombines TRBV27 with TRBJ2-1; 9 bases align to TRBD1. With V trimmed by 6 bases and J by 6 bases, 12 bases remained unmatched. The CDR3 extends over 16 amino acids. Looked up from germline, CDR1 is MNHEY and CDR2 is SMNVEV (reference sequence). The CDR3 region is CASRPLTGGMGNEQFF. The CDR3 DNA sequence: TGTGCCAGCAGACCCTTGACAGGGGGAATGGGCAATGAGCAGTTCTTC.